A single sample is the source of the 13 T cell receptor beta chains below, sequenced in a study of CD8 T cells in Susac syndrome. RNA totalling 0.5 to 1 ug underwent reverse transcription with random hexamers. MiXCR, applied by TCRdb to the immunoSEQ multiplex PCR reads, yields one record per CDR3 protein. Of some 160,000 distinct CDR3 sequences in the sample, approximately 96% were seen once. Input material: CD4+ T cells from PBMCs. All receptors come from a human donor with Susac syndrome.

The CDR3 protein is CSARDYLHSSSYNEQFF. The DNA for the CDR3 is TGCAGTGCACGGGACTATCTCCACTCGAGCTCCTACAATGAGCAGTTCTTC. The V call is TRBV20-1, the J call TRBJ2-1; 7 bases fit TRBD2. After removal of 6 bases from V and 0 bases from J, the junction contained 14 bases not matched to a gene. The germline gives CDR1 DFQATT, CDR2 SNEGSKA (reference sequence). The CDR3 sequence is 17 residues long.

The chain couples TRBV12-3 or TRBV12-4 to TRBJ1-5, with 7 bases that match TRBD1. Trimming removed 3 bases from V and 0 bases from J; junction bases left unmatched: 2. The CDR3 has 15 residues. CDR3 region: CASSFQGGSNQPQHF. CDR3 bases: TGTGCCAGCAGTTTCCAGGGGGGTAGCAATCAGCCCCAGCATTTT.

This chain connects TRBV10-3 to TRBJ2-2; 8 bases align to TRBD1. Germline V gene data show CDR1 as ENHRY and CDR2 as SYGVKD. This CDR3 is 14 amino acids long. Trimming cost V 6 bases and J 3 bases; bases outside gene matches: 3. CDR3 nucleotides: TGTGCCATCAGCGCAGGGGGCGACACCGGGGAGCTGTTTTTT. Translating gives CAISAGGDTGELFF.

This chain uses TRBV20-1 with TRBJ2-3; D not certain. CDR1 is DFQATT, CDR2 SNEGSKA, per germline (reference sequence). CDR3 size: 14 residues. V was trimmed by 4 bases and J by 2 bases, leaving 13 bases between them. In DNA, the CDR3 is TGCAGTGCTACGGTGAACCCCTCCACAGATACGCAGTATTTT. Amino acids: CSATVNPSTDTQYF.

The gene calls are TRBV5-6 and TRBJ1-1; 11 nucleotides line up with TRBD1. Germline V gene sequence: CDR1 SGHDT, CDR2 YYEEEE. V gave up 4 bases and J gave up 4 bases; unmatched junction bases: 3. The CDR3 length is 14 residues. The CDR3 is CASSKDRGRTEAFF. CDR3 bases: TGTGCCAGCAGCAAGGACAGGGGGCGCACTGAAGCTTTCTTT.

This clonotype was seen a single time. V gene TRBV9 combines with J gene TRBJ2-5; TRBD1 aligns across 7 bases. From germline, CDR1 is SGDLS and CDR2 YYNGEE. CDR3 length equals 13 residues. V trimming: 0 bases; J trimming: 7 bases; junction bases outside the gene matches: 3. CDR3 sequence reads: CASSVDSGGTQYF. In DNA form, the CDR3 reads TGTGCCAGCAGCGTAGATTCAGGGGGGACCCAGTACTTC.

This rearrangement joins TRBV7-3 to TRBJ2-3; 12 bases fit TRBD2. V was pared by 2 bases and J by 6 bases, with 3 bases of the junction left unmatched. The CDR3 loop spans 15 amino acids. Per the germline V gene, CDR1 is SGHTA and CDR2 is FQGTGA. The chain's CDR3 is CASSLGLAGRDTQYF. CDR3 nucleotide sequence: TGTGCCAGCAGCTTAGGACTAGCGGGACGTGATACGCAGTATTTT.

The CDR3 coding sequence is TGTGCCAGCAGCTCCAGCAGCTCTGGAAACACCATATATTTT. Its translation is CASSSSSSGNTIYF. The rearrangement joins TRBV7-8 to TRBJ1-3, with D unclear. The CDR3 loop spans 14 amino acids. Germline lookup yields CDR1 SGHVS and CDR2 FQNEAQ. The V and J ends lost 4 bases and 0 bases respectively, with 7 bases between them.

This chain uses TRBV3-1 with TRBJ2-5, with a tentative D call TRBD2 (6 bases). Per the germline V gene, CDR1 is LGHDT and CDR2 is YNNKEL (reference sequence). The V and J ends lost 5 bases and 5 bases respectively, with 12 bases between them. This CDR3 comprises 13 residues. CDR3 in amino acids: CASSKIGRETQYF. The CDR3 coding sequence is TGTGCCAGCAGCAAGATAGGGAGGGAGACCCAGTACTTC.

The chain recombines TRBV2 with TRBJ2-7; D assignment may be TRBD1 or TRBD2 (5 bases each). The CDR3 is 11 amino acids. In germline, CDR1 is SNHLY, CDR2 FYNNEI. V was shortened by 8 bases and J by 6 bases, with 11 bases between the two germline ends. The CDR3 reads CASGTLGEQYF. CDR3 nucleotides: TGTGCCAGCGGGACCCTGGGCGAGCAGTACTTC.

This sequence joins TRBV6-6 and TRBJ1-1; D might be TRBD1 (5 bases). Trimming stripped 10 bases from V and 12 bases from J, with 15 bases between. The CDR3 is 10 amino acids. CDR1 is MNHNY, CDR2 SVGAGI, per germline (reference sequence). The CDR3: CATGAGWTFF. The CDR3 bases are TGTGCCACCGGCGCAGGGTGGACTTTCTTT.

The chain uses TRBV5-4 and TRBJ1-1; D is ambiguous. The ends were cut back, 3 bases at V and 0 bases at J, with 9 bases in the middle. The CDR3 contains 14 residues. Germline V CDR1 and CDR2: SGHNT, YYREEE (reference sequence). Here the CDR3 DNA reads TGTGCCAGCAGCTCGGCGGCAATGAACACTGAAGCTTTCTTT. It specifies CASSSAAMNTEAFF.

The V call is TRBV12-3 or TRBV12-4, the J call TRBJ1-2; unclear D gene. V was clipped by 5 bases and J by 10 bases, with 11 bases between them. The CDR3 is 11 residues long. The CDR3 loop is CASSTRQVYTF. The CDR3 DNA reads TGTGCCAGCAGTACTAGACAAGTCTACACCTTC.